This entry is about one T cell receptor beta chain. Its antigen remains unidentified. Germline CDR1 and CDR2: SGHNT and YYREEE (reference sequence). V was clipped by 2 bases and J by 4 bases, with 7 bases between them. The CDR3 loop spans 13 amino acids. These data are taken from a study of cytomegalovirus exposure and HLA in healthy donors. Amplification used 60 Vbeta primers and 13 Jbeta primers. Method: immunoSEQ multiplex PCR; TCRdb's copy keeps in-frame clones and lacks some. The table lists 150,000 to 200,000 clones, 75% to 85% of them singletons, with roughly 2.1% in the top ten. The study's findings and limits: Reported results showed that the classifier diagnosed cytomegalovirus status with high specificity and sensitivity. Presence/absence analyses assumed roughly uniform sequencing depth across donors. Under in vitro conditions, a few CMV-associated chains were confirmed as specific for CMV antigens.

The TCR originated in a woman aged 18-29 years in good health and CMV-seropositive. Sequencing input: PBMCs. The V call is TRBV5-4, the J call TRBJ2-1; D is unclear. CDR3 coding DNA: TGTGCCAGCAGCTTCCAGAGGTACAATGAGCAGTTCTTC. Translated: CASSFQRYNEQFF.